This is a list of T cell receptor beta chains from one sample in a study of human T cells and chemical hapten exposure. From the RACE reads, TCRdb called clonotypes with MiXCR, one entry per CDR3 protein. The table has around 300,000 distinct CDR3 sequences, 4.5% to 5.5% seen once; the top ten hold around 8%. This specimen was whole blood, taken in connection with sensitization to the hapten diphenylcyclopropenone (DPC). These receptors were collected from a woman under 30 with alopecia areata. Some clones in this sample may be carry-over from other donors' samples. CDR3s include the opening cysteine and the closing phenylalanine or tryptophan. The order of the fields is D gene, clone size, J gene, V gene, CDR3 protein, CDR3 DNA. The D gene is left open where the match is weak. Size values are once, few and many counts, or a class for expanded clones, and some rows have none.

D: .
size: .
J: TRBJ2-1
V: TRBV20-1
CDR3: CSARGVRYVNEQFF
DNA: TGCAGTGCTAGAGGGGTGCGGTATGTGAATGAGCAGTTCTTC

D: .
size: few
J: TRBJ1-4
V: TRBV29-1
CDR3: CSVVTNEKLFF
DNA: TGCAGCGTGGTAACTAATGAAAAACTGTTTTTT

D: TRBD2
size: few
J: TRBJ2-1
V: TRBV12-3/TRBV12-4
CDR3: CASSQSSGGLHEQFF
DNA: TGTGCCAGCAGCCAATCTAGCGGGGGGTTGCATGAGCAGTTCTTC

D: TRBD2
size: few
J: TRBJ2-1
V: TRBV20-1
CDR3: CSAEKGPGGSSYNEQFF
DNA: TGCAGTGCCGAAAAAGGCCCGGGGGGAAGCTCCTACAATGAGCAGTTCTTC

D: TRBD2
size: few
J: TRBJ2-1
V: TRBV12-5
CDR3: CASGFLASGTILSSYNEQFF
DNA: TGTGCTAGTGGTTTTCTGGCTAGCGGGACCATTTTGAGCTCCTACAATGAGCAGTTCTTC

D: .
size: many
J: TRBJ1-1
V: TRBV5-1
CDR3: CASSSTPNTEAFF
DNA: TGCGCCAGCAGCTCGACACCGAACACTGAAGCTTTCTTT

D: .
size: few
J: TRBJ1-4
V: TRBV4-3
CDR3: CASSQDNSQYEKLFF
DNA: TGCGCCAGCAGCCAAGATAACTCGCAGTACGAAAAACTGTTTTTT

D: TRBD2
size: .
J: TRBJ2-1
V: TRBV29-1
CDR3: CSVVRGGFNEQFF
DNA: TGCAGCGTTGTCCGGGGGGGGTTCAATGAGCAGTTCTTC

D: .
size: many
J: TRBJ1-6
V: TRBV6-2/TRBV6-3
CDR3: CASSQSDRVYNSPLHF
DNA: TGTGCCAGCAGCCAATCGGACAGAGTCTATAATTCACCCCTCCACTTT

D: .
size: many
J: TRBJ2-3
V: TRBV21-1
CDR3: CASSKEFGRTDTQYF
DNA: TGTGCCAGCAGCAAAGAATTCGGCCGCACAGATACGCAGTATTTT

D: TRBD1
size: many
J: TRBJ2-7
V: TRBV19
CDR3: CASSSPGQTYEQYF
DNA: TGTGCCAGTAGCTCGCCGGGACAGACCTACGAGCAGTACTTC

D: .
size: .
J: TRBJ2-5
V: TRBV11-2
CDR3: CASSLGRGLGETQYF
DNA: TGTGCCAGCAGCTTAGGGAGGGGTTTGGGAGAGACCCAGTACTTC

D: .
size: many
J: TRBJ2-1
V: TRBV7-2
CDR3: CASSLTGRNEQFF
DNA: TGTGCCAGCAGCTTAACGGGGCGCAATGAGCAGTTCTTC